This TCR beta chain was recovered during a study of shared clonotypes between healthy human individuals. About the study: Each donor had three CD4 naive, three CD4 memory, two CD8 naive and one CD8 memory plate.

Note on this clone: Its cognate antigen is unknown.

Division of CD4+ cells produced a CD45RA+ naive subset and a CD45RA-negative memory subset. The V gene lost 1 base and the J gene lost 4 bases, with 8 bases spanning the gap. Germline lookup yields CDR1 MNHNY and CDR2 SVGAGI (reference sequence). The CDR3 runs 14 residues. Study observations and caveats: Relative to their counterparts shared across all four donors, non-shared clonotypes exhibited diminished generation probabilities. Sharing across four donors was highest in naive CD4 (around 5%) and lowest in memory CD8 (roughly 0.4%).

Some clones are missing from TCRdb's copy, which holds only in-frame ones; the method was immunoSEQ multiplex PCR. The sample records 2 million to 2.5 million clones, approximately 93% being singletons. Sequencing was carried out using naive CD4+ T cells from PBMCs. Noted subset: CD45RA+ positively selected. This receptor was identified in a man between 18 and 29 years old in good health. Some clones in this sample may be carry-over from other donors' samples. V and J are TRBV6-6 and TRBJ1-5, with D hard to call. CDR3 sequence reads: CASSYWPGNQPQHF. In DNA form, the CDR3 reads TGTGCCAGCAGTTACTGGCCAGGAAATCAGCCCCAGCATTTT.